This T cell receptor beta chain was identified in a study of identical twins. The germline V and J ends were trimmed by 1 base and 1 base, with 8 bases remaining between them. Germline V gene data show CDR1 as LGHDT and CDR2 as YNNKEL (reference sequence). CDR3 length: 15 amino acids. Unique molecular identifiers were present on cDNA, and template switching added a universal primer site. TCRdb used MiXCR to reprocess the 5' RACE reads, holding one entry per CDR3 protein. The table has 550,000 to 700,000 distinct CDR3 sequences, less than 25% seen once; the top ten hold 4.3%. The data also belong to a second study, concerning T cells expressing NK-cell markers. That paper adds: Seven of the eight sequenced donors were classified as HCMV-seropositive, and one was classified as seronegative. The CD3+CD56-NKG2C+ fraction of several donors was likewise dominated by these clonotypes.

The sample taken for sequencing was PBMCs. The rearrangement links TRBV3-1 to TRBJ2-1, with D unclear. The TCR was taken from a woman younger than 35 in good health. CDR3 DNA: TGTGCCAGCAGCCAAGTTCCGGGTTCCTACAATGAGCAGTTCTTC. Amino acids: CASSQVPGSYNEQFF.